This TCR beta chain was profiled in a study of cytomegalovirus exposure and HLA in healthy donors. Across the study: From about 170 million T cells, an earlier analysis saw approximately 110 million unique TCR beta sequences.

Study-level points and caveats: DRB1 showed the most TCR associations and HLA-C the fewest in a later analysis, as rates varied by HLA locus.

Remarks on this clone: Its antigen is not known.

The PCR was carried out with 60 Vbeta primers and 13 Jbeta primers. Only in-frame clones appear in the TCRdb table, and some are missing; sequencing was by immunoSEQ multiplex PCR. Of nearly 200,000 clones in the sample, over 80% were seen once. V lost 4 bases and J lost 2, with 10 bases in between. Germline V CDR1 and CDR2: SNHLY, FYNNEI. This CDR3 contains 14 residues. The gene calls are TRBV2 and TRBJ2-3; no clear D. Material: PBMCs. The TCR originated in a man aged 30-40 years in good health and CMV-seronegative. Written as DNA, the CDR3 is TGTGCCAGCAGTGTTTGGAGAGCCACAGATACGCAGTATTTT. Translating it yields CASSVWRATDTQYF.